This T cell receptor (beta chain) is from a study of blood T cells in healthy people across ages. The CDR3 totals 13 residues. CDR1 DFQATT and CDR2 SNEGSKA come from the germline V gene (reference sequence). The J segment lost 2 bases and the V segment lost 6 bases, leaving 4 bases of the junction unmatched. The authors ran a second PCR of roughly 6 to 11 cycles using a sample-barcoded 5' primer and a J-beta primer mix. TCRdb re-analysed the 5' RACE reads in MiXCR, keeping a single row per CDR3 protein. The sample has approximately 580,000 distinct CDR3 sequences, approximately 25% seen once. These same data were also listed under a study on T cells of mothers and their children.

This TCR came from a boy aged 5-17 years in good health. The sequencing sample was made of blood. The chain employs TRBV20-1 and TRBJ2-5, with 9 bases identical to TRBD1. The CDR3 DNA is TGCAGTGCCGGGACAGGGAATCAAGAGACCCAGTACTTC. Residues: CSAGTGNQETQYF.